The 14 T cell receptor beta chains listed next were all sequenced from one sample in a study of blood T cell repertoires in COVID-19. Assay used: immunoSEQ multiplex PCR; TCRdb lists only in-frame clones, some missing. The data hold about 360,000 clones, with more than 75% observed a single time. The sequenced sample consisted of PBMCs or T cells enriched from blood (not recorded which). The receptors were gathered from a man younger than 40 who had recovered from COVID-19.

The rearrangement uses TRBV10-3 and TRBJ1-2; 8 nucleotides match TRBD1. Germline V CDR1 and CDR2: ENHRY, SYGVKD. V trimming: 1 base; J trimming: 8 bases; junction bases outside the gene matches: 3. The CDR3 sequence is 13 residues long. CDR3 DNA sequence: TGTGCCATCAGTGAGTACAGGGGGTTCGGCTACACCTTC. This sequence encodes CAISEYRGFGYTF.

In DNA form, the CDR3 reads TGTGCCAGCAGCCAAACCACAGTTCAGCCCCAGCATTTT. It codes for CASSQTTVQPQHF. V and J are TRBV11-2 and TRBJ1-5; D not certain. CDR1 and CDR2 (germline): SGHAT, FQNNGV. The CDR3 has 13 residues. With 5 bases removed from V and 6 bases from J, the gap between germline ends came to 11 bases.

This rearrangement joins TRBV2 to TRBJ2-5; 13 positions match TRBD2. Germline values: CDR1 SNHLY, CDR2 FYNNEI. The length of the CDR3 is 14 residues. J lost 14 bases, V lost 7 bases, and 13 bases had no gene match. The CDR3 loop reads CASTGVTSGGFHYF. The DNA of the CDR3 is TGTGCCAGCACCGGCGTGACTAGCGGGGGGTTTCACTACTTC.

The V call is TRBV24-1, the J call TRBJ2-1; the match to TRBD2 covers 7 bases. The CDR3 is 14 residues long. CDR1 is KGHDR, CDR2 SFDVKD, per germline. Losses at the gene ends were 1 base for V and 12 bases for J; bases not matched to a gene: 8. CDR3 DNA sequence: TGTGCCACCAGTGATTTCAGTCGGGGGGTTGGGCAGTTCTTC. The encoded protein is CATSDFSRGVGQFF.

The chain couples TRBV5-4 to TRBJ2-7; 7 bases map to TRBD1. CDR1 is SGHNT, CDR2 YYREEE, per germline (reference sequence). This CDR3 is built from 14 residues. J gave up 0 bases and V 4 bases, and 4 bases lay outside the gene matches. This chain's CDR3 is CASSKDRSSYEQYF. The CDR3 DNA is TGTGCCAGCAGCAAGGACAGGAGCTCCTACGAGCAGTACTTC. The whole variable domain, remainder taken from reference TRBV5-4 and TRBJ2-7, is ETGVTQSPTHLIKTRGQQVTLRCSSQSGHNTVSWYQQALGQGPQFIFQYYREEENGRGNFPPRFSGLQFPNYSSELNVNALELDDSALYLCASSKDRSSYEQYFGPGTRLTVT.

The chain has TRBV12-3 or TRBV12-4 and TRBJ1-1, with TRBD1 matching over 10 bases. V shed 10 bases, J shed 6 bases, and the junction held 8 bases outside the gene matches. CDR3 length: 13 amino acids. The CDR3 loop reads CAIRRDRGAEAFF. The CDR3 region has the DNA TGTGCCATCCGCCGGGACAGGGGAGCTGAAGCTTTCTTT.

V and J are TRBV5-5 and TRBJ2-5; unclear D gene. CDR3 size: 14 residues. Trimming took off 0 bases at V and 5 bases at J, with 11 bases between the two ends. Germline CDR1 SGHKS, CDR2 YYEKEE (reference sequence). The CDR3 sequence: CASSLGTFGETQYF. CDR3 sequence (DNA): TGTGCCAGCAGCTTGGGCACCTTCGGGGAGACCCAGTACTTC.

The sample holds a few counts of this clone. The genes are TRBV4-1 and TRBJ1-4; D remains unclear. V dropped 0 bases and J dropped 4 bases, with 9 bases sitting between them. This CDR3 region has 15 residues. Looked up from germline, CDR1 is MGHRA and CDR2 is YSYEKL. The CDR3 sequence is CASSQDEGRNEKLFF. The CDR3 DNA is TGCGCCAGCAGCCAAGATGAGGGCCGTAATGAAAAACTGTTTTTT.

The chain uses TRBV19 and TRBJ1-5, with D possibly matching TRBD1 (6 bases). CDR1 is LNHDA and CDR2 is SQIVND in the germline V gene (reference sequence). This CDR3 spans 15 amino acids. Trimming removed 5 bases from V and 7 bases from J, with 18 bases in between. CDR3 coding DNA: TGTGCCAGTAGTCCTGGGGAGGGGGTTTACCAGCCCCAGCATTTT. It specifies CASSPGEGVYQPQHF. Based on the CDR3 plus reference TRBV19 and TRBJ1-5, the full variable domain is DGGITQSPKYLFRKEGQNVTLSCEQNLNHDAMYWYRQDPGQGLRLIYYSQIVNDFQKGDIAEGYSVSREKKESFPLTVTSAQKNPTAFYLCASSPGEGVYQPQHFGDGTRLSIL.

The genes are TRBV6-5 and TRBJ1-2; TRBD1 aligns across 8 bases. The V gene's germline CDR1 is MNHEY and CDR2 SVGAGI. V was clipped by 6 bases and J by 4 bases; unmatched bases: 7. CDR3 size: 14 residues. CDR3 DNA: TGTGCCAGCAGCTCAGGGGGCGAGGGCTATGGCTACACCTTC. Protein sequence: CASSSGGEGYGYTF.

The chain couples TRBV7-3 to TRBJ2-7; 7 nucleotides align to TRBD1. Germline V CDR1 and CDR2: SGHTA, FQGTGA. The CDR3 is made up of 17 amino acids. The trim removed 5 bases at V and 3 bases at J, leaving 16 bases unmatched. The CDR3 reads CASSRRGPDSGRYEQYF. The CDR3 bases are TGTGCCAGCAGCCGAAGGGGGCCGGACAGCGGCCGCTACGAGCAGTACTTC.

The V call is TRBV27, the J call TRBJ2-3; tentative D call: TRBD2 (7 bases). Germline V gene sequence: CDR1 MNHEY, CDR2 SMNVEV (reference sequence). V lost 2 bases to trimming and J lost 5 bases, with 14 bases between them. The CDR3 contains 15 residues. The CDR3 region is CASSLARGRVDTQYF. Here the CDR3 DNA reads TGTGCCAGCAGTTTAGCGCGGGGGCGAGTAGATACGCAGTATTTT.

The gene calls are TRBV29-1 and TRBJ1-4; perhaps TRBD1 as D (5 bases). In germline, CDR1 is SQVTM, CDR2 ANQGSEA. CDR3 length: 12 residues. Trimming took 4 bases from V and 6 from J, leaving 9 bases between them. CDR3 nucleotides: TGCAGCGTTGGTACAGGCTATGAAAAACTGTTTTTT. Translated, it gives CSVGTGYEKLFF.

The genes are TRBV19 and TRBJ1-1; 9 bases align to TRBD1. This CDR3 is built from 14 residues. Germline loops: CDR1 LNHDA, CDR2 SQIVND (reference sequence). Trimming took 7 bases from V and 3 from J; bases not matched to a gene: 6. The DNA of the CDR3 is TGTGCCAGTAAAGGGGGACAGGGCCACACTGAAGCTTTCTTT. It encodes CASKGGQGHTEAFF.